This TCR beta chain comes out of a study of OX40 agonist ivuxolimab in advanced cancers. TCRdb keeps only in-frame clones here, not all; method: immunoSEQ multiplex PCR. This table holds tens of thousands of clones, around four fifths found once. V was clipped by 8 bases and J by 0 bases, with 17 bases between them. CDR3 length: 17 residues. Germline V CDR1 and CDR2: MDHEN, SYDVKM. The TCR originated in an adult with an advanced solid tumor such as melanoma, head and neck, liver or kidney cancer. The genes are TRBV28 and TRBJ2-6, with D perhaps TRBD2 (5 bases). The material was CD4+ or CD8+ T cells sorted from blood, obtained in a trial of the OX40 agonist ivuxolimab. CDR3 region: CASCRNEGISGANVLTF. The CDR3 coding sequence is TGTGCCAGCTGCCGTAACGAGGGCATCTCTGGGGCCAACGTCCTGACTTTC.